This T cell receptor beta chain was retrieved from a study of identical twins. Overall study results and limits: Invariant MAIT and iNKT cells could partly confound zero-insertion analyses. The analysis was cross-sectional rather than longitudinal within donors. Recombination models fit unrelated individuals' TCR alpha sharing but underestimated twins'.

This clonotype occurred a few times. Its antigen is not identified. Unique molecular identifiers were present on the cDNA, which also gained a universal primer site by template switching. From the 5' RACE reads, TCRdb called clonotypes with MiXCR, one entry per CDR3 protein. The sample consists of 1,800,000 or so distinct CDR3 sequences, about 31% of them appearing once. V dropped 4 bases and J dropped 0; count of bases not matched to a gene: 10. Per germline, CDR1 ENHRY and CDR2 SYGVKD. The CDR3 runs to 18 residues. This TCR derives from a newborn girl in good health. This chain uses TRBV10-3 with TRBJ2-1; TRBD2 aligns across 9 bases. Source material: cord blood. CDR3 sequence reads: CAISGLAGFPSSYNEQFF. For the CDR3, the DNA is TGTGCCATCAGTGGTCTAGCGGGGTTCCCTAGCTCCTACAATGAGCAGTTCTTC.